What follows describes a single T cell receptor (beta chain). In terms of origin and age, donors were healthy Caucasian individuals from Russia aged about 6 to 95. Around 10 milliliters of peripheral blood were drawn from each donor. The data were taken from a study of blood T cells in healthy people across ages. The CDR3 has 17 residues. Trimming at V came to 5 bases and at J to 7 bases, leaving 18 bases not matched to a gene. Germline V gives CDR1 SGHTA, CDR2 FQGNSA. Sample-barcoded 5' priming and a J-beta primer mix drove a second PCR of roughly 7 to 11 cycles. MiXCR, run by TCRdb on the 5' RACE reads, gives a single entry per CDR3 protein. This sample has about 1.8 million distinct CDR3 sequences, with around half found just once.

The V call is TRBV7-2, the J call TRBJ2-7, with TRBD2 matching over 9 bases. The specimen was blood. The TCR comes from a woman in her 40s in good health. Here the CDR3 reads CASSPRHSGGWDYEQYF. For the CDR3, the DNA is TGTGCCAGCAGCCCCCGGCACAGCGGGGGGTGGGACTATGAGCAGTACTTC. The variable domain in full, completed from reference TRBV7-2 and TRBJ2-7, reads GAGVSQSPSNKVTEKGKDVELRCDPISGHTALYWYRQSLGQGLEFLIYFQGNSAPDKSGLPSDRFSAERTGGSVSTLTIQRTQQEDSAVYLCASSPRHSGGWDYEQYFGPGTRLTVT.